Below are 17 T cell receptor beta chains sequenced from a single sample in a study of cytomegalovirus exposure and HLA in healthy donors. Researchers ran the PCR with 60 Vbeta and 13 Jbeta primers. The method was immunoSEQ multiplex PCR; TCRdb's version includes in-frame clones alone and lacks a portion of them. The sample shows roughly 140,000 clones, about three quarters of them seen only once. Sequencing was carried out using PBMCs. These receptors were obtained from a woman between 25 and 40 years old in good health and CMV-seronegative.

The chain uses TRBV10-3 and TRBJ2-2; 7 positions match TRBD1. Per the germline V gene, CDR1 is ENHRY and CDR2 is SYGVKD. This CDR3 has 14 amino acids. After removal of 6 bases from V and 3 bases from J, the junction contained 4 bases not matched to a gene. CDR3: CAIRPGQDTGELFF. The CDR3 DNA sequence: TGTGCCATCAGACCTGGACAGGACACCGGGGAGCTGTTTTTT.

The table lists this clone with a few counts. The chain employs TRBV11-2 and TRBJ2-7, with TRBD2 as a possible D gene (6 bases). The CDR3 extends over 16 amino acids. CDR1 SGHAT and CDR2 FQNNGV come from the germline V gene. The ends were cut back, 4 bases at V and 5 bases at J, with 21 bases in the middle. For the CDR3, the DNA is TGTGCCAGCAGCTCTCCCTGGGTAGCGGCTACCCACGAGCAGTACTTC. Protein sequence: CASSSPWVAATHEQYF.

The CDR3 loop reads CASSPGDRGYIEAFF. CDR3 DNA: TGTGCCAGCAGCCCCGGGGACAGGGGGTATATTGAAGCTTTCTTT. This chain connects TRBV7-3 to TRBJ1-1; 11 positions match TRBD1. The trim removed 5 bases at V and 7 bases at J, leaving 9 bases unmatched. This CDR3 comprises 15 residues. Germline assignment: CDR1 SGHTA and CDR2 FQGTGA.

V usage is TRBV19 and J usage is TRBJ2-6; no clear D. The CDR3 length is 14 residues. V dropped 8 bases and J dropped 4 bases, with 12 bases sitting between them. Germline CDR1 LNHDA, CDR2 SQIVND (reference sequence). CDR3 nucleotide sequence: TGTGCCAGTGTACAGTATTCGGGGGCCAACGTCCTGACTTTC. This codes for CASVQYSGANVLTF.

The chain is built from TRBV9 and TRBJ1-2, with D maybe TRBD1 (6 bases). Trimming left V 2 bases short and J 8 bases short, with 19 bases between. The germline V gene encodes CDR1 SGDLS and CDR2 YYNGEE. This CDR3 contains 15 residues. In DNA form, the CDR3 reads TGTGCCAGCAGCGTGGCCGCTCAGGGGCGCGGGGGCTACACCTTC. Its translation is CASSVAAQGRGGYTF.

The chain couples TRBV4-3 to TRBJ1-1, with TRBD1 as a possible D gene (5 bases). The germline CDR1 and CDR2 sequences are LGHNA and YSLEER. This CDR3 spans 14 amino acids. The V gene lost 1 base and the J gene lost 1 base, with 7 bases spanning the gap. The CDR3 DNA follows: TGCGCCAGCAGCCAAGGGGGCAGGAACACTGAAGCTTTCTTT. The encoded protein is CASSQGGRNTEAFF.

Only a few counts were recorded for this clone. The genes are TRBV5-1 and TRBJ2-1; the D gene is possibly TRBD2 (6 bases). V shed 0 bases and J shed 5 bases, with 9 bases lying between them. The germline V gene has CDR1 SGHRS and CDR2 YFSETQ. This CDR3 has 14 residues. CDR3 protein: CASSLGGVDNEQFF. CDR3 DNA: TGCGCCAGCAGCTTGGGGGGGGTGGACAATGAGCAGTTCTTC.

The J gene is TRBJ1-2, the V gene TRBV7-2; the match to TRBD1 covers 7 bases. The ends lost 2 bases at V and 4 bases at J; junction bases unmatched: 7. The CDR3 totals 15 residues. Germline V gene data show CDR1 as SGHTA and CDR2 as FQGNSA. CDR3 in DNA: TGTGCCAGCAGCTTAACAGTGACAGGGCCCTATGGCTACACCTTC. It encodes CASSLTVTGPYGYTF.

The rearrangement uses TRBV29-1 and TRBJ1-2, with 9 bases aligning to TRBD1. The CDR3 has 13 amino acids. Germline lookup yields CDR1 SQVTM and CDR2 ANQGSEA. V trimming: 3 bases; J trimming: 5 bases; junction bases outside the gene matches: 4. The CDR3 DNA follows: TGCAGCGTTGACCCCGGGACAGGGTATGGCTACACCTTC. Residues: CSVDPGTGYGYTF.

In nucleotides, the CDR3 is TGTGCCACAACACCGGGACAGGGGGCTTACGAGCAGTACTTC. Protein: CATTPGQGAYEQYF. The chain combines TRBV15 with TRBJ2-7, with 12 bases aligning to TRBD1. This CDR3 is 14 amino acids long. V trimming: 9 bases; J trimming: 4 bases; junction bases outside the gene matches: 7. CDR1 and CDR2 from the germline V gene are LNHNV and YYDKDF (reference sequence).

The chain has TRBV7-3 and TRBJ1-6, with D maybe TRBD1 (5 bases). The germline V gene has CDR1 SGHTA and CDR2 FQGTGA. The CDR3 totals 15 residues. V was pared by 2 bases and J by 7 bases, with 12 bases between. CDR3 in amino acids: CASSLGAGNNSPLHF. CDR3 bases: TGTGCCAGCAGCTTAGGTGCAGGGAACAATTCACCCCTCCACTTT.

This chain links TRBV6-1 with TRBJ2-1; 7 bases align to TRBD2. The V gene's germline CDR1 is MNHNS and CDR2 SASEGT. The CDR3 is made up of 15 amino acids. V trimming: 2 bases; J trimming: 2 bases; junction bases outside the gene matches: 3. The CDR3 region is CASSEWGGTYNEQFF. CDR3 DNA sequence: TGTGCCAGCAGTGAATGGGGGGGAACCTACAATGAGCAGTTCTTC.

The J gene is TRBJ1-5, the V gene TRBV7-9; D uncertain. CDR1 is SEHNR, CDR2 FQNEAQ, per germline (reference sequence). The CDR3 runs 16 residues. Trimming took 4 bases from V and 0 from J, leaving 13 bases between them. In nucleotides, the CDR3 is TGTGCCAGCAGCTCCGCGGGAGAAGATAGCAATCAGCCCCAGCATTTT. Encoded protein: CASSSAGEDSNQPQHF. The full variable domain, its missing parts supplied by reference TRBV7-9 and TRBJ1-5, is DTGVSQNPRHKITKRGQNVTFRCDPISEHNRLYWYRQTLGQGPEFLTYFQNEAQLEKSRLLSDRFSAERPKGSFSTLEIQRTEQGDSAMYLCASSSAGEDSNQPQHFGDGTRLSIL.

J is TRBJ2-2 and V is TRBV9; D is uncertain. CDR1 and CDR2 (germline): SGDLS, YYNGEE. This CDR3 contains 14 residues. V shed 0 bases and J shed 8 bases, with 11 bases lying between them. For the CDR3, the DNA is TGTGCCAGCAGCGTAGTGAGTTCCGGGGGGGAGCTGTTTTTT. This gives the protein CASSVVSSGGELFF.

The chain has TRBV7-6 and TRBJ2-7; D is perhaps TRBD2 (6 bases). The CDR3 consists of 16 residues. Trimming stripped 5 bases from V and 0 bases from J, with 17 bases between. Per germline, CDR1 SGHVS and CDR2 FNYEAQ. CDR3: CASSRPRGYPSYEQYF. The CDR3, as DNA: TGTGCCAGCAGCAGACCCCGGGGGTATCCCTCCTACGAGCAGTACTTC.

J is TRBJ2-1 and V is TRBV11-2; 9 bases are shared with TRBD2. CDR3 length: 15 residues. J gave up 10 bases and V 6 bases, and 13 bases lay outside the gene matches. Germline assignment: CDR1 SGHAT and CDR2 FQNNGV. CDR3 amino acids: CASSRSVTSGTEQFF. In DNA, the CDR3 is TGTGCCAGCAGTCGAAGTGTGACTAGCGGCACCGAGCAGTTCTTC.

This clone was detected only a few times. The V gene is TRBV7-9, the J gene TRBJ1-2; D remains unclear. Germline lookup yields CDR1 SEHNR and CDR2 FQNEAQ (reference sequence). V lost 5 bases, J lost 4 bases, and 20 bases lay in between. The CDR3 consists of 16 residues. The CDR3 nucleotides are TGTGCCAGCAGCCCTCCCGGGGTGGGGATAACCTATGGCTACACCTTC. It encodes CASSPPGVGITYGYTF.